The 13 T cell receptor beta chains given below trace back to one sample, sequenced in a study of cytomegalovirus exposure and HLA in healthy donors. Primers included in the PCR were 60 Vbeta and 13 Jbeta primers. Measured with immunoSEQ multiplex PCR; TCRdb has only the in-frame clones, and not every one. The sample contains approximately 120,000 clones, about 76% of which appear only once. Sequencing input: PBMCs. The receptors derive from a woman aged 60 to 75 in good health and CMV-seropositive.

The rearrangement joins TRBV2 to TRBJ1-1, with TRBD1 as a possible D gene (6 bases). The CDR3 consists of 16 residues. Germline loops: CDR1 SNHLY, CDR2 FYNNEI. The germline V and J ends were trimmed by 11 bases and 0 bases, with 22 bases remaining between them. The CDR3 sequence: CAHLQGEQGVNTEAFF. CDR3 DNA sequence: TGTGCCCACCTACAGGGCGAGCAGGGAGTGAACACTGAAGCTTTCTTT.

V gene TRBV21-1 combines with J gene TRBJ2-7; whether TRBD2, the table's D call, matches the DNA was not checked. TRBV21-1 is given as a pseudogene. This CDR3 contains 13 residues. CDR3 sequence (DNA): TGTGCCAGGACGGAGGGCAGAATCTACGAGCAGTACTTC. Translated, it gives CARTEGRIYEQYF.

A single count supports this clone. The chain combines TRBV5-4 with TRBJ2-3; maybe TRBD2 (6 bases). The germline V gene encodes CDR1 SGHNT and CDR2 YYREEE (reference sequence). The V end was cut by 5 bases, the J end by 0 bases, with 7 bases between. The length of the CDR3 is 13 residues. The CDR3: CASSGGSTDTQYF. In DNA, the CDR3 is TGTGCCAGCAGTGGGGGGAGCACAGATACGCAGTATTTT.

This chain joins TRBV4-2 and TRBJ1-3, with TRBD1 as a possible D gene (5 bases). The CDR3 is 16 amino acids. Trimming removed 1 base from V and 2 bases from J, with 12 bases in between. Germline V gene data show CDR1 as LGHNA and CDR2 as YNFKEQ. Here the CDR3 reads CASSQAKQAAGNTIYF. The CDR3 DNA is TGTGCCAGCAGCCAAGCAAAACAGGCAGCTGGAAACACCATATATTTT.

This rearrangement joins TRBV4-2 to TRBJ2-1, with D maybe TRBD2 (5 bases). CDR1 is LGHNA, CDR2 YNFKEQ, per germline. Trimming stripped 2 bases from V and 2 bases from J, with 16 bases between. The CDR3 sequence is 17 residues long. The CDR3 region is CASSQLSFRGTYNEQFF. The CDR3 DNA is TGTGCCAGCAGCCAACTCTCGTTCCGGGGAACCTACAATGAGCAGTTCTTC.

The rearrangement uses TRBV6-4 and TRBJ2-2; perhaps TRBD1 as D (5 bases). Trimming cost V 5 bases and J 1 base, with 8 bases left between them. CDR1 is MRHNA, CDR2 SNTAGT, per germline. The CDR3 totals 14 residues. CDR3 amino acids: CASSIQENTGELFF. The CDR3 DNA follows: TGTGCCAGCAGTATACAGGAGAACACCGGGGAGCTGTTTTTT.

This clone was observed a handful of times. This chain uses TRBV7-9 with TRBJ2-5; 10 nucleotides agree with TRBD1. V shed 5 bases, J shed 7 bases, and the junction held 4 bases outside the gene matches. The V gene's germline CDR1 is SEHNR and CDR2 FQNEAQ (reference sequence). CDR3 length: 13 residues. In DNA, the CDR3 is TGTGCCAGCAGCGACAGGGGGCTACGGACCCAGTACTTC. Translated, it gives CASSDRGLRTQYF.

The chain links TRBV11-2 to TRBJ1-2; the D is unclear. V was pared by 1 base and J by 4 bases, with 10 bases between. Germline V gene lookup returns CDR1 SGHAT and CDR2 FQNNGV. The length of the CDR3 is 14 residues. CDR3 nucleotides: TGTGCCAGCAGCTTAGTGTCAGTCATCTATGGCTACACCTTC. This translates into CASSLVSVIYGYTF.

The chain combines TRBV5-4 with TRBJ2-6; tentatively, D is TRBD1 (5 bases). Trimming shortened V by 2 bases and J by 2 bases, and 17 bases separated the two germline ends. From germline, CDR1 is SGHNT and CDR2 YYREEE (reference sequence). This CDR3 is 18 amino acids long. CDR3 DNA: TGTGCCAGCAGCTTTCGTCAGGGAATTTTCCCTGGGGCCAACGTCCTGACTTTC. Residues: CASSFRQGIFPGANVLTF.

This clone has a handful of counts. V is TRBV9 and J is TRBJ1-1; TRBD1 agrees at 7 bases. The CDR3 runs 14 residues. In germline, CDR1 is SGDLS, CDR2 YYNGEE. The ends lost 3 bases at V and 1 base at J; junction bases unmatched: 3. The CDR3 protein is CASSARQGNTEAFF. The CDR3 DNA is TGTGCCAGCAGCGCCCGACAGGGGAACACTGAAGCTTTCTTT.

In this sample, this clone turned up once. The CDR3 nucleotides read TGTGCAGGTTCCGGGACAGGGCACTATGGCTACACCTTC. Translating it yields CAGSGTGHYGYTF. V is TRBV7-2 and J is TRBJ1-2, with 9 bases identical to TRBD1. The CDR3 length is 13 residues. Germline CDR1 SGHTA, CDR2 FQGNSA. The full variable domain, rest sourced from reference TRBV7-2 and TRBJ1-2, is GAGVSQSPSNKVTEKGKDVELRCDPISGHTALYWYRQSLGQGLEFLIYFQGNSAPDKSGLPSDRFSAERTGGSVSTLTIQRTQQEDSAVYLCAGSGTGHYGYTFGSGTRLTVV.

V usage is TRBV5-1 and J usage is TRBJ2-1, with TRBD2 identical over 7 bases. There are 16 residues in the CDR3. Germline V gene lookup returns CDR1 SGHRS and CDR2 YFSETQ. Losses at the gene ends were 0 bases for V and 0 bases for J; bases not matched to a gene: 3. This chain's CDR3 is CASSLGEGFSYNEQFF. The CDR3 DNA reads TGCGCCAGCAGCTTGGGGGAGGGATTCTCCTACAATGAGCAGTTCTTC.

This clone was counted between two and nine times. The gene calls are TRBV29-1 and TRBJ1-4; TRBD1 is a possible D gene (6 bases). Germline CDR1 SQVTM, CDR2 ANQGSEA. V shed 4 bases and J shed 6 bases, with 12 bases lying between them. The CDR3 has 13 residues. CDR3 protein: CSVGGRGDEKLFF. The DNA of the CDR3 is TGCAGCGTTGGAGGCAGGGGTGATGAAAAACTGTTTTTT.